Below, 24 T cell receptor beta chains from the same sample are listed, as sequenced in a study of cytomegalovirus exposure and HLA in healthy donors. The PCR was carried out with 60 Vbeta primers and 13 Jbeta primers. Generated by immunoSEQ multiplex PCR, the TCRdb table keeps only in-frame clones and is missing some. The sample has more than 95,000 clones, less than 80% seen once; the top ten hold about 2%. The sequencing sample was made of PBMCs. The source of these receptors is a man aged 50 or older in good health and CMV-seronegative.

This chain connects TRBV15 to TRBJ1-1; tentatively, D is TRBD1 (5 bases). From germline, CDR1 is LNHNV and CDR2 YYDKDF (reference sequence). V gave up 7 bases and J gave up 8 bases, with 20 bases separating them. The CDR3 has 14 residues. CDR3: CATTGGGERKEAFF. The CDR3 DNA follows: TGTGCCACCACCGGTGGAGGGGAAAGAAAGGAAGCTTTCTTT.

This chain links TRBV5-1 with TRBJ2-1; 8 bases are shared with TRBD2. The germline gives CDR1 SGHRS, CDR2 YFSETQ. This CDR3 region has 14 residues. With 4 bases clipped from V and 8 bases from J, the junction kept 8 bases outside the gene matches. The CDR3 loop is CASSVSGTRDEQFF. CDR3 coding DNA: TGCGCCAGCAGCGTTAGCGGGACGAGGGATGAGCAGTTCTTC.

The CDR3 loop is CASSKRGLWGETQYF. Here the CDR3 DNA reads TGTGCCAGCAGCAAGCGGGGGCTTTGGGGAGAGACCCAGTACTTC. The chain carries TRBV7-2 and TRBJ2-5; 8 bases agree with TRBD2. The CDR3 runs 15 residues. Germline V CDR1 and CDR2: SGHTA, FQGNSA. The J segment lost 4 bases and the V segment lost 5 bases, leaving 9 bases of the junction unmatched.

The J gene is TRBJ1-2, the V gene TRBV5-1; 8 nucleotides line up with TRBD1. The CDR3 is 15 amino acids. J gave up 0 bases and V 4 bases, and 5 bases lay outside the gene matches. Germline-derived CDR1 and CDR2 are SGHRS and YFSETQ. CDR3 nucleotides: TGCGCCAGCAGCGCTACCAGGGGGCCTAACTATGGCTACACCTTC. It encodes CASSATRGPNYGYTF.

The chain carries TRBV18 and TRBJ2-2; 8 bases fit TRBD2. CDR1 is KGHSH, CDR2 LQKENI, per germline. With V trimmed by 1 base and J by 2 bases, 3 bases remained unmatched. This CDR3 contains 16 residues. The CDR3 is CASSPLAGINTGELFF. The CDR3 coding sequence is TGTGCCAGCTCACCACTAGCGGGGATTAACACCGGGGAGCTGTTTTTT.

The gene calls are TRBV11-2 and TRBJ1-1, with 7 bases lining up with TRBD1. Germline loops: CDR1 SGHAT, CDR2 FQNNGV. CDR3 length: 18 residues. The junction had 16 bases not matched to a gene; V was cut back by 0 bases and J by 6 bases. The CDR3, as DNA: TGTGCCAGCAGCTTAGATGGGCGGTGGGACAGTCGGGTTCCTGAAGCTTTCTTT. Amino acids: CASSLDGRWDSRVPEAFF.

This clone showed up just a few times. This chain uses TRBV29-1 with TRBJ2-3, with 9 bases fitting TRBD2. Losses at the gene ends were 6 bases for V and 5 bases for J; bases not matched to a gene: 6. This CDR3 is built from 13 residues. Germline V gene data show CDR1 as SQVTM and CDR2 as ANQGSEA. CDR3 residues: CSVRTSAGDTQYF. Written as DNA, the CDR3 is TGCAGCGTGAGGACTAGCGCGGGAGATACGCAGTATTTT.

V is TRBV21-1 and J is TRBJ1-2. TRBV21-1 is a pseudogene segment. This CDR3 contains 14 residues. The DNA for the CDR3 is TGTGCCAGCAGTTTAAACGGGAGACATTATGGCTACACCTTC. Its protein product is CASSLNGRHYGYTF.

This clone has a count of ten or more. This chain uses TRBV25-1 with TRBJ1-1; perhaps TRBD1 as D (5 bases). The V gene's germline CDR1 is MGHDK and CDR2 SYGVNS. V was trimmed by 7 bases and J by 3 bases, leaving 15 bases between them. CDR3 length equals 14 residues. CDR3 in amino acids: CASNTWGGDTEAFF. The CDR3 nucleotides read TGTGCCAGCAACACCTGGGGGGGGGACACTGAAGCTTTCTTT.

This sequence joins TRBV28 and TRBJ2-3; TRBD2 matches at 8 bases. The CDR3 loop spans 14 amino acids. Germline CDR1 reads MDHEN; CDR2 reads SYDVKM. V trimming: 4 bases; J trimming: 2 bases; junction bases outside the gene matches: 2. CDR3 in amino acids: CASSSGGPTDTQYF. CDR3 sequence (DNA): TGTGCCAGCAGTTCGGGGGGGCCCACAGATACGCAGTATTTT.

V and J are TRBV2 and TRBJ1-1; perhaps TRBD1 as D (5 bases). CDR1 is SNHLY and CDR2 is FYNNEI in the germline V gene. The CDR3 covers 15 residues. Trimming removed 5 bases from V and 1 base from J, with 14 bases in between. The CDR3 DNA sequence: TGTGCCAGCAGTCGAGACAGCTCCACGAACACTGAAGCTTTCTTT. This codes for CASSRDSSTNTEAFF.

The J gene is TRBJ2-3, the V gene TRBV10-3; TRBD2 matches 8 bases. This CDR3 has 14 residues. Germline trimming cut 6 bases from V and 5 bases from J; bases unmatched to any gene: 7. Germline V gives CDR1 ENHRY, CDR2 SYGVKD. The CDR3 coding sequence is TGTGCCATCAGGAGCGGGGGTGGGCGAGATACGCAGTATTTT. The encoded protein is CAIRSGGGRDTQYF.

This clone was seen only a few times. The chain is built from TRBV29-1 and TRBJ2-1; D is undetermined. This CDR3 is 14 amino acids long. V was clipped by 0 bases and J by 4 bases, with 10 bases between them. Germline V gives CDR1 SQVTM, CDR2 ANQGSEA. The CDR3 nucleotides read TGCAGCGTTGAAGATCCCCAAATGTACAATGAGCAGTTCTTC. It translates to CSVEDPQMYNEQFF.

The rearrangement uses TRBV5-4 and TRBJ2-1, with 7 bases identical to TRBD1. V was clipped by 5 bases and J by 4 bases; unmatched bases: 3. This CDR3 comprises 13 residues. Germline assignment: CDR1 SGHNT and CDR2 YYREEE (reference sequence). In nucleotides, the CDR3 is TGTGCCAGCAGACCGGGACAGTACAATGAGCAGTTCTTC. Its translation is CASRPGQYNEQFF.

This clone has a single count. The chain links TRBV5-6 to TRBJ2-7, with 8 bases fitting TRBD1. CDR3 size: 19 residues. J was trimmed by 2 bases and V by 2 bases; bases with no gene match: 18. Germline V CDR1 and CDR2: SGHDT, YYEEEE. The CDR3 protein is CASSLNETGTGRKTYEQYV. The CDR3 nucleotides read TGTGCCAGCAGCTTAAATGAGACCGGGACAGGTCGTAAAACCTACGAGCAGTACGTC.

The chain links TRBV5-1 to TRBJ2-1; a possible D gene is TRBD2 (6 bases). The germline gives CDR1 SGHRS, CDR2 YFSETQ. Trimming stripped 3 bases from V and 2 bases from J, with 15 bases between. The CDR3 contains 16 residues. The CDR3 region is CASSSSGGGTYNEQFF. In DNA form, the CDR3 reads TGCGCCAGCAGCTCCTCTGGTGGGGGGACCTACAATGAGCAGTTCTTC.

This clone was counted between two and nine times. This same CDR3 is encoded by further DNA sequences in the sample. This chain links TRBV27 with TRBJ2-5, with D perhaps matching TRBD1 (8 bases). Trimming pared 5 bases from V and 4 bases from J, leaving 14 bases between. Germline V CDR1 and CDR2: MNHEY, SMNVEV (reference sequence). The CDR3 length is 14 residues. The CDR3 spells CASSLQGEGETQYF. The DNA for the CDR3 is TGTGCCAGCAGTCTACAGGGGGAGGGAGAGACCCAGTACTTC.

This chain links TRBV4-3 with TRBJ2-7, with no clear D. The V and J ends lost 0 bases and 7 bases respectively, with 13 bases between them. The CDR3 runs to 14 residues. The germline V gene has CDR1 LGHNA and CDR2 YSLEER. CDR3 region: CASSQDRRKEEQYF. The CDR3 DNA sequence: TGCGCCAGCAGCCAAGACCGTAGGAAGGAGGAGCAGTACTTC.

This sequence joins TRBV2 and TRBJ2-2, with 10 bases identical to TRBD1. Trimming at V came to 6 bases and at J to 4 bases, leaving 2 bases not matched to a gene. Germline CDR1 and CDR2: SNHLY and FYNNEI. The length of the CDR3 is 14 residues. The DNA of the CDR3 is TGTGCCAGCAGGAGACAGGGGGCCACCGGGGAGCTGTTTTTT. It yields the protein CASRRQGATGELFF.

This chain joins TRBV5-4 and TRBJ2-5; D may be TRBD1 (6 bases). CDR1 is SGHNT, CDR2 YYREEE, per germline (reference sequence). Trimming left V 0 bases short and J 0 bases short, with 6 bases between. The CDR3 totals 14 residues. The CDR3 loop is CASSLGDNQETQYF. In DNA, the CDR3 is TGTGCCAGCAGCTTGGGGGACAACCAAGAGACCCAGTACTTC. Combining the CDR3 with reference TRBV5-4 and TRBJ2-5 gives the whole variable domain ETGVTQSPTHLIKTRGQQVTLRCSSQSGHNTVSWYQQALGQGPQFIFQYYREEENGRGNFPPRFSGLQFPNYSSELNVNALELDDSALYLCASSLGDNQETQYFGPGTRLLVL.

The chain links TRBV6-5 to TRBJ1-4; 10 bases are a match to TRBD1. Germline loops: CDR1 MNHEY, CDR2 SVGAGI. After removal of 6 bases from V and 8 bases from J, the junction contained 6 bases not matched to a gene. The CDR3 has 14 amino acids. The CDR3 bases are TGTGCCAGCAGGACAGGGACAGGGGACGAAAAACTGTTTTTT. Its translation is CASRTGTGDEKLFF.

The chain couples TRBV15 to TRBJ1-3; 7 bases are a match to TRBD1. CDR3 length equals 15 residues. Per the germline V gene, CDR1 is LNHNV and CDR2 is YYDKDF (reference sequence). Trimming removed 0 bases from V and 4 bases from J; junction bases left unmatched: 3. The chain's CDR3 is CATSRDRGGGNTIYF. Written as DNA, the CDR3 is TGTGCCACCAGCAGAGATCGAGGGGGCGGAAACACCATATATTTT.

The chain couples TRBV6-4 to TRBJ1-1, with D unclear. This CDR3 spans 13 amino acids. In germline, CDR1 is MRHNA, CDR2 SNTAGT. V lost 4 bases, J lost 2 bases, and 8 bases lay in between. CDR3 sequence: CASSGSINTEAFF. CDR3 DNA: TGTGCCAGCAGTGGGAGTATTAACACTGAAGCTTTCTTT.

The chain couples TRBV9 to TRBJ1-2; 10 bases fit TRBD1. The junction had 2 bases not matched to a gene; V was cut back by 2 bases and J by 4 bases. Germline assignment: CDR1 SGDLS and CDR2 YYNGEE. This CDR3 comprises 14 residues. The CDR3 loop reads CASSVGQGTYGYTF. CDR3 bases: TGTGCCAGCAGCGTGGGACAGGGGACCTATGGCTACACCTTC. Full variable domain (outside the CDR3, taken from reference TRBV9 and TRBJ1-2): DSGVTQTPKHLITATGQRVTLRCSPRSGDLSVYWYQQSLDQGLQFLIQYYNGEERAKGNILERFSAQQFPDLHSELNLSSLELGDSALYFCASSVGQGTYGYTFGSGTRLTVV.